Sequencing of this T cell receptor (beta chain) was carried out in a study of technical replicates of blood from several donors. Data came from immunoSEQ multiplex PCR; TCRdb stores just in-frame clones and leaves some out. The sample has 40,000 to 65,000 clones; 86% are singletons. Germline lookup yields CDR1 LGHNA and CDR2 YSLEER. Trimming pared 3 bases from V and 8 bases from J, leaving 16 bases between. This CDR3 contains 14 residues. The sample was PBMCs. This chain connects TRBV4-3 to TRBJ1-2; a weak D match, TRBD1 (6 bases). This clonotype was sampled from a human donor in good health. Some clones in this sample may be carry-over from other donors' samples. Here the CDR3 DNA reads TGCGCCAGCAGCCAGAGGGGGGGCGTGTTGGGCTACACCTTC. Translated: CASSQRGGVLGYTF.